This T cell receptor beta chain was identified during a study of regulatory T cells in long-lasting Graves disease (dated by TCRdb to the early 2020s). Looking at the study overall: In the newly diagnosed Graves' disease group, patients had been taking antithyroid drugs for less than 3 months. This study used TCR sequencing and RNA sequencing of peripheral blood to compare persistent Graves' disease patients against newly diagnosed Graves' disease patients. TCR sequencing covered around 13 persistent and approximately 20 newly diagnosed Graves' disease patients, approximately 33 samples in total. The study was registered as a clinical trial and conducted in China. Broad study findings and their caveats: Because the primary lesion, thyroid tissue, could not be accessed, the study looked at peripheral blood alone. The authors noted that the small sample size was a limitation that may lower accuracy. Only the TCR beta chain was sequenced and analyzed. Lower TCR Shannon entropy and fewer highly expanded clones were observed in persistent Graves' disease patients than in newly diagnosed patients, which suggested clonal expansion. Patients with persistent disease shared more public clonotypes (around 2,700) than newly diagnosed patients did (about 970). Preferential use of TRBV28, TRBJ1-2 and TRBJ2-5 was observed in persistent disease, whereas TRBV20-1 and TRBJ2-1 were favored in newly diagnosed disease.

This clonotype was counted between two and nine times. What this receptor recognizes is not known. Per-base quality was not reported, and no clone a single base away is much larger than it. This specimen's time point label, interpreted: newly diagnosed GD, antithyroid drugs for less than 3 months. For both TCR sequencing and RNA sequencing, RNA was extracted from PBMCs using TRIzol. Graves' disease was diagnosed according to American Thyroid Association guidelines. Recruitment of patients was carried out at an endocrinology department in Xi'an, China. Each patient gave about 9.1 milliliters of peripheral blood, collected in an EDTA anticoagulant tube. PBMCs were isolated by Ficoll Paque Plus density gradient separation without further T cell sorting. An Agilent 2100 Bioanalyzer and agarose gel were used to assess RNA quality, and a NanoDrop 2000 was used to measure RNA concentration. According to the germline V gene, CDR1 reads SGDLS and CDR2 reads YYNGEE. From V the trimming removes 3 bases and from J it removes 3 bases, while the gene matches leave 9 bases of the junction unaccounted for. From the cysteine up to the phenylalanine, the CDR3 has a length of 16 residues. The DNA shown is the 48-base CDR3, in frame from base 1.

Library generation was performed with multiplex PCR. These reads were obtained on an Illumina HiSeq 4000. TCR beta libraries were built with iRepertoire HTBI primers and Arm-PCR amplification of CDR3 regions. Before sequencing, the PCR products went through gel purification. The authors' pipeline ran thus. Across samples, roughly 60 TRBV and 15 or so TRBJ segments were identified and used for gene usage analysis of CDR3 amino acid clonotypes. Filtered high-quality paired reads were merged into contigs using COPE and FqMerger. BLAST was used to align contigs to the IMGT TRBV, TRBD and TRBJ reference genes, and CDR3 was defined following IMGT. Any clonotype with a frequency above 0.1% was counted as a highly expanded clone. Shannon entropy was used to measure repertoire diversity, and the Gini coefficient was used to measure V-J evenness. A clonotype was considered public if more than one individual shared it. The raw public reads went through TCRdb reprocessing: fastp at Q25, MiXCR clone calling, in-frame beta chains kept. Merged by CDR3 protein, the rows form single entries marked with the most common genes and DNA. TCRdb's processing, not the authors', yielded these V and J calls. The sample data list around 460,000 distinct CDR3 sequences, and 14% of these were observed just once. The top ten clonotypes cover approximately 15% of the sample.

The same sample was also studied in work on T cells in Graves' hyperthyroidism and ophthalmopathy. That second publication adds: Graves' hyperthyroidism was defined as stable when no progression to ophthalmopathy occurred over 18 months of follow-up. The hyperthyroidism patients were between 18 and 65 years old and newly diagnosed, with a disease duration of less than 2 months. Patients with uncontrolled infections, other autoimmune diseases, pregnancy or lactation were excluded. Diagnoses were based on clinical symptoms, serum thyroxine and TRAb, thyroid ultrasound and orbital computed tomography. The first round of RT-PCR for the TCR CDR3 was performed with the HTBI primer set and the Qiagen OneStep RT-PCR kit. Most expanded thyroid clonotypes (frequency above 0.001) were also found in blood, which suggests that blood repertoires may mirror thyroid immune responses. A model built on a 13 V-J signature distinguished ophthalmopathy from stable hyperthyroidism, reaching 85% to 90% sensitivity and 81% to 83% specificity in cross-validation and 80%/75% in testing. In validation, progression to ophthalmopathy was predicted by the model with 70.59% sensitivity and under 85% specificity, a median of around 6.5 months before onset. TCR V-J signatures able to tell the groups apart were searched for in a discovery cohort of 95 or so patients, of whom approximately 40 had Graves' ophthalmopathy and about 60 had stable Graves' hyperthyroidism. Prospective prediction of ophthalmopathy was tested in an independent validation cohort of fewer than 20 hyperthyroidism patients and 15 to 17 patients who later progressed to ophthalmopathy. The approximately 90 discovery patients were divided at random into training and test sets in a 7:3 ratio. In over five Graves' hyperthyroidism patients, the study also compared T-cell repertoires from thyroid tissue with T-cell repertoires from blood. After sampling, hyperthyroidism patients received methimazole starting at 30 mg daily, and ophthalmopathy patients received high-dose intravenous methylprednisolone. The libraries were constructed in a second round of multiplex PCR and then size-selected and purified. Paired-end sequencing of the libraries was performed with 100 bp reads on an Illumina HiSeq2000. SOAPnuke was used to process the raw data, with reads discarded if the reads contained adapters or uncalled bases, had a mean Phred below 15, or lacked an exact constant-primer or identifier match. COPE v1.2.5 was used to merge high-quality paired reads, and clonotypes were defined as unique nucleotide sequences. Clonotypes were aligned to IMGT TRBV, TRBD and TRBJ reference segments using MiTCR v1.1. The analysis included only V-J combinations with a frequency above 0.0001, which together covered more than 98% of the repertoires. A TCS score was defined as the ratio between F50 (clonal expansion) and ExV (chaos), using BLOSUM62-based TCRdist between CDR3 peptides within each V-J. Welch's t-statistics and random forest reduced 500 to 650 V-J features to under 15, which were used in a naive Bayes classifier (R e1071). No statistical method was used to fix the sample size in advance, and group allocation was not hidden from the investigators. The paper reports TCR Vbeta CDR3 sequencing of approximately 130 peripheral blood samples: approximately 41 ophthalmopathy, fewer than 85 hyperthyroidism and around 17 progressor patients.

Recombination linked TRBV9 to TRBJ1-3; 7 of the junction bases match TRBD1. The receptor's source is a woman in her forties or fifties with Graves disease. Donor details come from another sample of the same person, matched by shared clones. Material: peripheral blood mononuclear cells (PBMCs), obtained at new diagnosis, from a patient treated with antithyroid drugs. The nucleotide sequence is TGTGCCAGCAGCGGGATCTCCAGGGGGAATGGAAACACCATATATTTT. Translated, it reads CASSGISRGNGNTIYF.